This T cell receptor (beta chain) was documented in a study of blood T cell repertoires in COVID-19. About the research overall: PBMCs, B-cell-depleted T cells, or T cells were the source of the cDNA or gDNA that made up the material.

The length of the CDR3 is 10 residues. Germline V lookup: CDR1 KGHDR, CDR2 SFDVKD. Deletions cut 7 bases from V and 5 bases from J, with 5 bases between. Original processing methods: Estimates of nucleated cell counts were drawn from the amplification of reference gene primers. Generated by immunoSEQ multiplex PCR, the TCRdb table keeps only in-frame clones and is missing some. V and J calls plus clone size are reproduced from that table; the DNA served to infer D and trimming. The sample lists 150,000 to 200,000 clones; about 78% were seen once. Sequenced input: peripheral blood. This TCR was recovered from a woman aged 50 to 60 with active or convalescent COVID-19. The chain is built from TRBV24-1 and TRBJ2-7; tentative D call: TRBD1 (5 bases). CDR3 nucleotides: TGTGCCACCAGGGGGCACGAGCAGTACTTC. It codes for CATRGHEQYF.